A single sample is the source of the 29 T cell receptor beta chains below, sequenced in a study of cytomegalovirus exposure and HLA in healthy donors. The PCR had 60 Vbeta and 13 Jbeta primers. Assay: immunoSEQ multiplex PCR; the TCRdb copy retains only in-frame clones and omits some. The sample includes approximately 140,000 clones, roughly 75% of them seen just once. Input material: PBMCs. These receptor sequences come from a man aged 35-49 years in good health and CMV-seronegative.

The V gene is TRBV10-3, the J gene TRBJ1-3, with 9 positions matching TRBD1. This CDR3 region has 14 residues. V lost 6 bases, J lost 3 bases, and 3 bases stayed unmatched. CDR1 ENHRY and CDR2 SYGVKD come from the germline V gene. DNA for the CDR3: TGTGCCATCAGCCCGGGACAGGGTGGAAACACCATATATTTT. Amino acids: CAISPGQGGNTIYF.

The chain has TRBV5-1 and TRBJ2-3, with 9 bases that match TRBD2. Looked up from germline, CDR1 is SGHRS and CDR2 is YFSETQ. J gave up 9 bases and V 3 bases, and 20 bases lay outside the gene matches. CDR3 length: 18 residues. CDR3: CASSSLGLAKTYVGTQYF. For the CDR3, the DNA is TGCGCCAGCAGCTCTCTAGGACTAGCGAAGACTTACGTGGGAACGCAGTATTTT.

The rearrangement joins TRBV4-1 to TRBJ2-3; 7 bases are a match to TRBD2. Germline V gene lookup returns CDR1 MGHRA and CDR2 YSYEKL. With V trimmed by 5 bases and J by 2 bases, 13 bases remained unmatched. The CDR3 consists of 17 residues. DNA of the CDR3: TGCGCCAGCAGCATTCAGCGGGGTTCACCCCCCACAGATACGCAGTATTTT. Protein product: CASSIQRGSPPTDTQYF.

In nucleotides, the CDR3 is TGTGCCAGTAGCCGGACAGGGGGGACCCAGCCCCAGCATTTT. Protein sequence: CASSRTGGTQPQHF. V and J are TRBV19 and TRBJ1-5; 10 nucleotides agree with TRBD1. V trimming: 6 bases; J trimming: 7 bases; junction bases outside the gene matches: 6. The CDR3 is 14 residues long. In germline, CDR1 is LNHDA, CDR2 SQIVND (reference sequence).

The gene calls are TRBV4-1 and TRBJ1-2; 9 bases are shared with TRBD1. Germline V gene sequence: CDR1 MGHRA, CDR2 YSYEKL. With V trimmed by 3 bases and J by 2 bases, 7 bases remained unmatched. This CDR3 is built from 16 residues. The CDR3 here is CASSQVPGTGNYGYTF. The CDR3 bases are TGCGCCAGCAGCCAGGTCCCCGGGACAGGGAACTATGGCTACACCTTC.

In its sample, this clone was seen a few times. The rearrangement links TRBV6-1 to TRBJ1-1; the D gene is possibly TRBD1 (5 bases). This CDR3 comprises 13 residues. Germline lookup yields CDR1 MNHNS and CDR2 SASEGT. V gave up 7 bases and J gave up 5 bases, with 14 bases separating them. The CDR3 region has the DNA TGTGCCAGCATCCAGGGTGTTAAAACTGAAGCTTTCTTT. It yields the protein CASIQGVKTEAFF.

The CDR3 nucleotides are TGTGCCAGCTCCACCGGACAGCCGACAGATACGCAGTATTTT. Amino acid sequence: CASSTGQPTDTQYF. The chain combines TRBV18 with TRBJ2-3; tentatively, D is TRBD1 (6 bases). The CDR3 length is 14 residues. Germline V gene lookup returns CDR1 KGHSH and CDR2 LQKENI. Deletions cut 6 bases from V and 3 bases from J, with 13 bases between.

The chain employs TRBV7-8 and TRBJ2-7; TRBD1 aligns across 9 bases. After removal of 5 bases from V and 3 bases from J, the junction contained 11 bases not matched to a gene. Germline CDR1 SGHVS, CDR2 FQNEAQ. This CDR3 is 16 amino acids long. The CDR3 is CASSQFGQGIYYEQYF. The CDR3 DNA reads TGTGCCAGCAGCCAATTTGGACAGGGGATCTACTACGAGCAGTACTTC.

This clone was counted only a few times. The rearrangement uses TRBV6-1 and TRBJ2-1; TRBD2 is a possible D gene (6 bases). V dropped 2 bases and J dropped 5 bases, with 10 bases sitting between them. This CDR3 has 14 residues. In germline, CDR1 is MNHNS, CDR2 SASEGT. The CDR3 sequence: CASSESLANNEQFF. The CDR3 nucleotides are TGTGCCAGCAGTGAAAGTCTAGCGAACAATGAGCAGTTCTTC.

The chain is built from TRBV12-2 and TRBJ1-1. TRBV12-2 is described as a pseudogene. CDR3 length: 17 amino acids. In nucleotides, the CDR3 is TGTGCAAGTCGCTTAGTATCAAGAGGCCGGCGGAACACTGAAGCTTTCTTT. It yields the protein CASRLVSRGRRNTEAFF.

CDR3 coding DNA: TGTGCCAGCAGCCAGTCAAATAGCAATCAGCCCCAGCATTTT. Translating it yields CASSQSNSNQPQHF. The rearrangement joins TRBV14 to TRBJ1-5; D remains ambiguous. Trimming stripped 3 bases from V and 0 bases from J, with 6 bases between. The CDR3 consists of 14 residues. The germline V gene encodes CDR1 SGHDN and CDR2 FVKESK.

V usage is TRBV5-1 and J usage is TRBJ1-2; D ambiguous. The V end was cut by 1 base, the J end by 2 bases, with 9 bases between. Germline CDR1 and CDR2: SGHRS and YFSETQ. This CDR3 is built from 14 residues. The CDR3 bases are TGCGCCAGCAGCTTGAACTCAGGAAACTATGGCTACACCTTC. This codes for CASSLNSGNYGYTF.

This chain joins TRBV5-1 and TRBJ1-2, with D possibly TRBD1 on 6 matching bases. Germline CDR1 is SGHRS and CDR2 is YFSETQ. The CDR3 contains 15 residues. V lost 6 bases and J 7 bases, leaving 22 bases between the germline ends. The CDR3 coding sequence is TGCGCCAGCACCTGGGTCACAGGGAGCCAGGGTGGCTACACCTTC. Its protein is CASTWVTGSQGGYTF.

This clone was seen only once. The chain couples TRBV6-1 to TRBJ1-5; possible D gene TRBD1, 5 bases. This CDR3 is built from 16 residues. From germline, CDR1 is MNHNS and CDR2 SASEGT. V lost 3 bases and J 1 base, leaving 13 bases between the germline ends. CDR3: CASSDRVGGSNQPQHF. The CDR3 region has the DNA TGTGCCAGCAGTGACCGGGTCGGGGGGAGCAATCAGCCCCAGCATTTT.

The count of this clone is one. A read error may produce the germline difference seen at one junction end. V usage is TRBV5-4 and J usage is TRBJ2-7; the match to TRBD1 covers 9 bases. In germline, CDR1 is SGHNT, CDR2 YYREEE (reference sequence). The CDR3 sequence is 14 residues long. This CDR3 reads CASSQGQGGYEQYF. Written as DNA, the CDR3 is TGCGCCAGCAGCCAGGGACAGGGTGGCTACGAGCAGTACTTC. The full variable domain, rest sourced from reference TRBV5-4 and TRBJ2-7, is ETGVTQSPTHLIKTRGQQVTLRCSSQSGHNTVSWYQQALGQGPQFIFQYYREEENGRGNFPPRFSGLQFPNYSSELNVNALELDDSALYLCASSQGQGGYEQYFGPGTRLTVT.

The chain is built from TRBV7-9 and TRBJ2-7; D ambiguous. This CDR3 region has 13 residues. Germline values: CDR1 SEHNR, CDR2 FQNEAQ (reference sequence). Between the trimmed V and J ends, which lost 1 base and 2 bases, there was a span of 6 bases. The CDR3 DNA reads TGTGCCAGCAGCTTAGGCAGTCCCTACGAGCAGTACTTC. It yields the protein CASSLGSPYEQYF.

The chain uses TRBV7-2 and TRBJ2-1, with TRBD2 matching over 10 bases. With 2 bases clipped from V and 7 bases from J, the junction kept 2 bases outside the gene matches. The CDR3 spans 14 residues. From germline, CDR1 is SGHTA and CDR2 FQGNSA. The CDR3 loop is CASSLLAGVNEQFF. In DNA form, the CDR3 reads TGTGCCAGCAGCTTACTAGCGGGGGTGAATGAGCAGTTCTTC.

The rearrangement uses TRBV6-1 and TRBJ1-2; TRBD1 aligns across 12 bases. The CDR3 spans 15 residues. V shed 6 bases and J 4 bases; nucleotides not matched to a gene: 6. Germline V CDR1 and CDR2: MNHNS, SASEGT. The CDR3 here is CASSAGTGGLYGYTF. The CDR3 coding sequence is TGTGCCAGCAGCGCCGGGACAGGGGGCCTCTATGGCTACACCTTC.

The J gene is TRBJ2-7, the V gene TRBV14, with unresolved D. With 0 bases removed from V and 2 bases from J, the gap between germline ends came to 2 bases. The CDR3 covers 12 residues. The V gene's germline CDR1 is SGHDN and CDR2 FVKESK. CDR3 region: CASSQDTYEQYF. Here the CDR3 DNA reads TGTGCCAGCAGCCAAGATACCTACGAGCAGTACTTC.

This clone was counted between two and nine times. CDR3 sequence reads: CASSRPPGRAKLFF. The CDR3 nucleotides are TGTGCCAGCAGTCGACCACCTGGGAGGGCAAAACTGTTTTTT. The J gene is TRBJ1-4, the V gene TRBV28; D is unclear. V was cut by 5 bases and J by 10 bases, with 17 bases left in between. CDR3 length equals 14 residues. Germline lookup yields CDR1 MDHEN and CDR2 SYDVKM. The full variable domain, completed using reference TRBV28 and TRBJ1-4, is DVKVTQSSRYLVKRTGEKVFLECVQDMDHENMFWYRQDPGLGLRLIYFSYDVKMKEKGDIPEGYSVSREKKERFSLILESASTNQTSMYLCASSRPPGRAKLFFGSGTQLSVL.

The table lists this clone with a count of one. The rearrangement uses TRBV7-6 and TRBJ1-2; D is perhaps TRBD1 (6 bases). This CDR3 has 16 residues. Trimming stripped 5 bases from V and 4 bases from J, with 20 bases between. Germline V gene sequence: CDR1 SGHVS, CDR2 FNYEAQ. In nucleotides, the CDR3 is TGTGCCAGCAGCCCCGGTCTAGTCGGACAGCCCTATGGCTACACCTTC. Its translation is CASSPGLVGQPYGYTF.

This chain connects TRBV5-1 to TRBJ1-3, with 10 bases identical to TRBD1. This CDR3 region has 15 residues. Germline CDR1 SGHRS, CDR2 YFSETQ. The J segment lost 2 bases and the V segment lost 4 bases, leaving 3 bases of the junction unmatched. CDR3 coding DNA: TGCGCCAGCAGCCCCGGGACAGGGGCTGGAAACACCATATATTTT. Translation gives CASSPGTGAGNTIYF.

This chain connects TRBV30 to TRBJ2-3; 11 bases map to TRBD2. Germline CDR1 reads GTSNPN; CDR2 reads SVGIG (reference sequence). After removal of 7 bases from V and 5 bases from J, the junction contained 5 bases not matched to a gene. The CDR3 sequence is 13 residues long. CDR3 region: CAFSGGVVDTQYF. The CDR3 nucleotides read TGTGCCTTTAGCGGGGGGGTTGTAGATACGCAGTATTTT.

The chain has TRBV6-1 and TRBJ2-7, with D perhaps TRBD1 (5 bases). V was cut by 2 bases and J by 6 bases, with 17 bases left in between. This CDR3 is 15 amino acids long. Germline V CDR1 and CDR2: MNHNS, SASEGT. The CDR3 bases are TGTGCCAGCAGTGAACCCTGGGGCCACGTCCGCGAGCAGTACTTC. Translated, it gives CASSEPWGHVREQYF.

This clone was observed a single time. V usage is TRBV30 and J usage is TRBJ2-2; TRBD1 is a possible D gene (5 bases). V lost 1 base and J lost 1, with 10 bases in between. CDR1 GTSNPN and CDR2 SVGIG come from the germline V gene (reference sequence). This CDR3 spans 15 amino acids. CDR3 residues: CAWSARQQNTGELFF. The CDR3 coding sequence is TGTGCCTGGAGTGCACGACAGCAGAACACCGGGGAGCTGTTTTTT.

The genes are TRBV28 and TRBJ2-7; 9 nucleotides agree with TRBD2. The CDR3 spans 20 residues. J gave up 0 bases and V 5 bases, and 20 bases lay outside the gene matches. From germline, CDR1 is MDHEN and CDR2 SYDVKM. CDR3 amino acids: CASSPLAELAGPTLSYEQYF. The CDR3 nucleotides are TGTGCCAGCAGTCCCCTAGCTGAGCTAGCGGGGCCCACTCTCTCCTACGAGCAGTACTTC.

The rearrangement links TRBV28 to TRBJ1-5; TRBD1 matches at 10 bases. This CDR3 region has 13 residues. Germline CDR1 is MDHEN and CDR2 is SYDVKM. V lost 8 bases and J lost 4; bases outside the gene matches: 2. This CDR3 reads CASLDRGNQPQHF. The CDR3 DNA is TGTGCCAGCTTGGACAGGGGGAATCAGCCCCAGCATTTT.

This clone showed up just a few times. V is TRBV5-6 and J is TRBJ2-2; 9 bases align to TRBD2. Germline loops: CDR1 SGHDT, CDR2 YYEEEE. Germline trimming cut 4 bases from V and 0 bases from J; bases unmatched to any gene: 7. The CDR3 has 17 residues. The CDR3 DNA sequence: TGTGCCAGCAGCGCAGTGACTAGCGGATCGAACACCGGGGAGCTGTTTTTT. Translating it yields CASSAVTSGSNTGELFF.

The chain joins TRBV5-1 to TRBJ1-5; D gene unclear. V was clipped by 4 bases and J by 1 base, with 12 bases between them. CDR3 size: 15 residues. Per the germline V gene, CDR1 is SGHRS and CDR2 is YFSETQ. CDR3 nucleotides: TGCGCCAGCAGCGCTGGAGACGGAAGCAATCAGCCCCAGCATTTT. As protein: CASSAGDGSNQPQHF.